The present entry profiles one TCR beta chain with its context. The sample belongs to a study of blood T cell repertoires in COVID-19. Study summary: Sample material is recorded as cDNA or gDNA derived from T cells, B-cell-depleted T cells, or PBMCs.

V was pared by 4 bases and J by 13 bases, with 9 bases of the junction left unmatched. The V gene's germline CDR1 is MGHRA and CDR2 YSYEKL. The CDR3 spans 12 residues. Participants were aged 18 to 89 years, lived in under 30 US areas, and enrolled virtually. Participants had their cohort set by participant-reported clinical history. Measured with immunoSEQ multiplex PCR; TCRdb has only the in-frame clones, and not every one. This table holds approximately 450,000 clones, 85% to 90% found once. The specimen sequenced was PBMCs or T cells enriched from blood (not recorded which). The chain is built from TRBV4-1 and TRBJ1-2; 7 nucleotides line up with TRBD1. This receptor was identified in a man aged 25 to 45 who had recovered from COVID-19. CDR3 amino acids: CASSPPGGFGTF. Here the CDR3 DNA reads TGCGCCAGCAGCCCCCCAGGGGGGTTCGGCACCTTC.